Shown below are 29 T cell receptor beta chains from a single sample sequenced in a study of technical replicates of blood from several donors. The protocol was immunoSEQ multiplex PCR, while the TCRdb copy is restricted to in-frame clones and leaves out a portion. The data show under 90,000 clones, about 98% seen once. The specimen was T cells isolated from PBMCs. The receptors were sampled from a human donor in good health.

V gene TRBV7-8 combines with J gene TRBJ2-3; 8 positions agree with TRBD2. CDR1 is SGHVS, CDR2 FQNEAQ, per germline. The CDR3 extends over 14 amino acids. The trim removed 6 bases at V and 4 bases at J, leaving 6 bases unmatched. This chain's CDR3 is CASSPGLAADTQYF. The DNA of the CDR3 is TGTGCCAGCAGTCCTGGACTAGCAGCAGATACGCAGTATTTT.

This chain uses TRBV2 with TRBJ2-3; 7 bases align to TRBD2. The CDR3 length is 14 residues. The V and J ends lost 7 bases and 4 bases, in that order; junction bases with no gene match: 8. CDR1 and CDR2 (germline): SNHLY, FYNNEI. CDR3: CASTVAGGADTQYF. The CDR3, as DNA: TGTGCCAGCACCGTAGCGGGTGGGGCAGATACGCAGTATTTT.

The chain combines TRBV15 with TRBJ1-2, with D hard to call. Trimming took 0 bases from V and 5 from J, leaving 19 bases between them. CDR3 length equals 17 residues. Germline CDR1 and CDR2: LNHNV and YYDKDF (reference sequence). This CDR3 is CATSREGPSSGLYGYTF. CDR3 DNA: TGTGCCACCAGCAGAGAAGGGCCCTCCTCGGGATTATATGGCTACACCTTC.

V is TRBV6-1 and J is TRBJ1-1, with 8 bases lining up with TRBD1. Germline-derived CDR1 and CDR2 are MNHNS and SASEGT. This CDR3 has 15 amino acids. The J segment lost 1 base and the V segment lost 2 bases, leaving 3 bases of the junction unmatched. In DNA, the CDR3 is TGTGCCAGCAGTGAATGGGGGACAGGGAACACTGAAGCTTTCTTT. Its protein is CASSEWGTGNTEAFF.

The V call is TRBV10-3, the J call TRBJ2-3; 8 nucleotides align to TRBD2. The V segment lost 6 bases and the J segment 4 bases; nucleotides outside the gene matches: 21. In germline, CDR1 is ENHRY, CDR2 SYGVKD. The CDR3 length is 19 residues. CDR3 DNA: TGTGCCATCAGACCAGATTCGGGTAGCGGGAACATCCCCCCAGATACGCAGTATTTT. Protein sequence: CAIRPDSGSGNIPPDTQYF.

This sequence joins TRBV10-3 and TRBJ1-1, with 10 bases lining up with TRBD1. Trimming removed 1 base from V and 4 bases from J; junction bases left unmatched: 3. This CDR3 comprises 15 residues. Germline assignment: CDR1 ENHRY and CDR2 SYGVKD. The CDR3 DNA sequence: TGTGCCATCAGTGAGTGGGGACAGGGGACCACTGAAGCTTTCTTT. This gives the protein CAISEWGQGTTEAFF.

The rearrangement links TRBV7-3 to TRBJ2-3, with 14 nucleotides matching TRBD2. After removal of 5 bases from V and 4 bases from J, the junction contained 2 bases not matched to a gene. The CDR3 contains 15 residues. In germline, CDR1 is SGHTA, CDR2 FQGTGA. The CDR3 DNA reads as TGTGCCAGCAGCCCGGGACTAGCGGGGGCAGATACGCAGTATTTT. Residues: CASSPGLAGADTQYF.

For the CDR3, the DNA is TGTGCCATCAGTTCCGGGACAGGGGGCCCAAATGAGCAGTTCTTC. This codes for CAISSGTGGPNEQFF. The J gene is TRBJ2-1, the V gene TRBV10-3, with 12 nucleotides matching TRBD1. V was clipped by 5 bases and J by 7 bases; unmatched bases: 6. Germline V gene sequence: CDR1 ENHRY, CDR2 SYGVKD. This CDR3 spans 15 amino acids.

The V and J genes are TRBV4-1 and TRBJ1-1, with a tentative D call TRBD1 (6 bases). The CDR3 loop spans 12 amino acids. CDR1 is MGHRA and CDR2 is YSYEKL in the germline V gene. Trimming removed 2 bases at V and 7 bases at J, with 8 bases between. The CDR3 DNA is TGCGCCAGCAGCCAAATGACAGGTGAAGCTTTCTTT. This gives the protein CASSQMTGEAFF.

This chain joins TRBV5-1 and TRBJ2-1, with 7 bases identical to TRBD2. The length of the CDR3 is 15 residues. Looked up from germline, CDR1 is SGHRS and CDR2 is YFSETQ. The trim removed 2 bases at V and 5 bases at J, leaving 7 bases unmatched. For the CDR3, the DNA is TGCGCCAGCAGCTTTATCGAGCGGGGTAACAATGAGCAGTTCTTC. Its protein product is CASSFIERGNNEQFF.

The V and J genes are TRBV6-1 and TRBJ1-6; D is perhaps TRBD1 (5 bases). V was shortened by 6 bases and J by 9 bases, with 15 bases between the two germline ends. Germline values: CDR1 MNHNS, CDR2 SASEGT. The CDR3 spans 14 residues. The CDR3, as DNA: TGTGCCAGCAGGGCGGGGCAGGGAGGTTCACCCCTCCACTTT. Its protein product is CASRAGQGGSPLHF.

The J gene is TRBJ1-3, the V gene TRBV19; unclear D gene. Trimming took off 3 bases at V and 4 bases at J, with 19 bases between the two ends. Per germline, CDR1 LNHDA and CDR2 SQIVND (reference sequence). The CDR3 sequence is 17 residues long. The CDR3 spells CASSILRGQAIGNTIYF. DNA of the CDR3: TGTGCCAGTAGTATTCTACGTGGGCAGGCCATCGGAAACACCATATATTTT.

This chain joins TRBV15 and TRBJ2-7; D remains unclear. This CDR3 is built from 15 residues. V dropped 3 bases and J dropped 0 bases, with 12 bases sitting between them. The germline V gene has CDR1 LNHNV and CDR2 YYDKDF (reference sequence). In DNA form, the CDR3 reads TGTGCCACCAGCAGTTATAACTCCTACTCCTACGAGCAGTACTTC. This translates into CATSSYNSYSYEQYF. Variable domain in full (rest from reference TRBV15 and TRBJ2-7): DAMVIQNPRYQVTQFGKPVTLSCSQTLNHNVMYWYQQKSSQAPKLLFHYYDKDFNNEADTPDNFQSRRPNTSFCFLDIRSPGLGDTAMYLCATSSYNSYSYEQYFGPGTRLTVT.

The chain links TRBV6-6 to TRBJ2-3; the D is unclear. Germline V CDR1 and CDR2: MNHNY, SVGAGI (reference sequence). The CDR3 length is 12 residues. Trimming stripped 5 bases from V and 0 bases from J, with 3 bases between. CDR3 protein: CASSPSTDTQYF. Here the CDR3 DNA reads TGTGCCAGCAGTCCTAGCACAGATACGCAGTATTTT.

The rearrangement links TRBV2 to TRBJ2-7; 9 nucleotides line up with TRBD1. Germline V gives CDR1 SNHLY, CDR2 FYNNEI. V dropped 6 bases and J dropped 5; count of bases not matched to a gene: 11. There are 15 residues in the CDR3. The CDR3: CASRPGTGPVDEQYF. In DNA form, the CDR3 reads TGTGCCAGCAGGCCTGGGACAGGGCCAGTCGACGAGCAGTACTTC.

V and J are TRBV10-1 and TRBJ1-5; D uncertain. CDR3 length: 15 amino acids. Deletions cut 0 bases from V and 3 bases from J, with 9 bases between. Germline lookup yields CDR1 WNHNN and CDR2 SYGVQD (reference sequence). The CDR3 sequence is CASSESNSPNQPQHF. The CDR3 region has the DNA TGCGCCAGCAGTGAGTCGAACAGCCCCAATCAGCCCCAGCATTTT.

This clone has a single count. This chain joins TRBV19 and TRBJ1-1; 7 bases are shared with TRBD1. The CDR3 totals 19 residues. V shed 1 base, J shed 5 bases, and the junction held 19 bases outside the gene matches. Germline values: CDR1 LNHDA, CDR2 SQIVND (reference sequence). CDR3 sequence (DNA): TGTGCCAGTAGTATAGGCCGAGGGGGCGCAAAGTCGCGCCGGACTGAAGCTTTCTTT. Translating it yields CASSIGRGGAKSRRTEAFF. Full variable domain (missing parts from reference TRBV19 and TRBJ1-1): DGGITQSPKYLFRKEGQNVTLSCEQNLNHDAMYWYRQDPGQGLRLIYYSQIVNDFQKGDIAEGYSVSREKKESFPLTVTSAQKNPTAFYLCASSIGRGGAKSRRTEAFFGQGTRLTVV.

This clone was counted a single time. V gene TRBV14 combines with J gene TRBJ2-1; TRBD2 matches at 12 bases. Germline CDR1 SGHDN, CDR2 FVKESK. The CDR3 spans 15 residues. V lost 4 bases, J lost 6 bases, and 4 bases stayed unmatched. CDR3 residues: CASSPLAGGGNEQFF. For the CDR3, the DNA is TGTGCCAGCAGCCCCCTAGCGGGAGGGGGCAATGAGCAGTTCTTC.

The chain combines TRBV6-6 with TRBJ2-7, with 7 nucleotides matching TRBD2. Germline V gene sequence: CDR1 MNHNY, CDR2 SVGAGI (reference sequence). This CDR3 contains 13 residues. After removal of 4 bases from V and 3 bases from J, the junction contained 3 bases not matched to a gene. The CDR3 reads CASSSRGSYEQYF. The CDR3 nucleotides are TGTGCCAGCAGTTCGCGGGGGAGCTACGAGCAGTACTTC.

This clone has a single count. The chain employs TRBV27 and TRBJ1-5; 9 nucleotides line up with TRBD1. The CDR3 is made up of 15 amino acids. J was trimmed by 2 bases and V by 6 bases; bases with no gene match: 5. Germline assignment: CDR1 MNHEY and CDR2 SMNVEV (reference sequence). The CDR3 loop is CASRTQGAGNQPQHF. In nucleotides, the CDR3 is TGTGCCAGCAGGACACAGGGGGCTGGCAATCAGCCCCAGCATTTT.

This chain links TRBV2 with TRBJ2-1, with TRBD2 matching over 12 bases. The CDR3 extends over 18 amino acids. Per the germline V gene, CDR1 is SNHLY and CDR2 is FYNNEI. Trimming took 6 bases from V and 0 from J; bases not matched to a gene: 9. In DNA, the CDR3 is TGTGCCAGCAGCACACGACTAGCGGGGGCCCTCTCCTACAATGAGCAGTTCTTC. Protein product: CASSTRLAGALSYNEQFF.

This chain links TRBV7-9 with TRBJ2-3; D gene unclear. The germline gives CDR1 SEHNR, CDR2 FQNEAQ (reference sequence). The CDR3 length is 16 residues. The ends were cut back, 1 base at V and 0 bases at J, with 11 bases in the middle. The CDR3 protein is CASSLGSGSSTDTQYF. The CDR3 region has the DNA TGTGCCAGCAGCTTAGGGTCGGGTTCGAGCACAGATACGCAGTATTTT. Complete variable domain (other parts from reference TRBV7-9 and TRBJ2-3): DTGVSQNPRHKITKRGQNVTFRCDPISEHNRLYWYRQTLGQGPEFLTYFQNEAQLEKSRLLSDRFSAERPKGSFSTLEIQRTEQGDSAMYLCASSLGSGSSTDTQYFGPGTRLTVL.

J is TRBJ2-7 and V is TRBV5-6; TRBD1 matches at 7 bases. The CDR3 runs 13 residues. Germline V gene lookup returns CDR1 SGHDT and CDR2 YYEEEE. V shed 4 bases, J shed 6 bases, and the junction held 7 bases outside the gene matches. The DNA for the CDR3 is TGTGCCAGCAGCCTGACAGGGAGCCGCGAGCAGTACTTC. This gives the protein CASSLTGSREQYF.

The J gene is TRBJ2-7, the V gene TRBV5-1, with a weak D call TRBD1 (6 bases). The CDR3 contains 14 residues. V was trimmed by 6 bases and J by 0 bases, leaving 13 bases between them. The V gene's germline CDR1 is SGHRS and CDR2 YFSETQ. For the CDR3, the DNA is TGCGCCAGCAACACCGGGACATTCTCCTACGAGCAGTACTTC. Encoded protein: CASNTGTFSYEQYF.

The chain recombines TRBV6-6 with TRBJ2-1, with TRBD2 identical over 9 bases. This CDR3 contains 15 residues. Germline V gives CDR1 MNHNY, CDR2 SVGAGI (reference sequence). V lost 4 bases to trimming and J lost 1 base; unmatched junction nucleotides: 2. The CDR3 loop is CASSFTSGSYNEQFF. The DNA of the CDR3 is TGTGCCAGCAGTTTCACTAGCGGGTCCTACAATGAGCAGTTCTTC.

A single count supports this clone. Other DNA sequences within the sample encode an identical CDR3. The chain couples TRBV5-1 to TRBJ2-5; D may be TRBD1 (5 bases). The V end was cut by 0 bases, the J end by 3 bases, with 6 bases between. Germline assignment: CDR1 SGHRS and CDR2 YFSETQ. This CDR3 contains 13 residues. For the CDR3, the DNA is TGCGCCAGCAGCTTGGGGGGCGAAGAGACCCAGTACTTC. Translation gives CASSLGGEETQYF.

V usage is TRBV9 and J usage is TRBJ1-4; 8 positions match TRBD1. Germline lookup yields CDR1 SGDLS and CDR2 YYNGEE. V shed 3 bases and J 7 bases; nucleotides not matched to a gene: 5. The CDR3 contains 14 residues. DNA of the CDR3: TGTGCCAGCAGCGCTACAGGGGGGGGTGAAAAACTGTTTTTT. This codes for CASSATGGGEKLFF.

The chain combines TRBV14 with TRBJ1-2; D gene uncertain. Germline CDR1 and CDR2: SGHDN and FVKESK. This CDR3 spans 14 amino acids. Deletions cut 4 bases from V and 7 bases from J, with 16 bases between. The CDR3 protein is CASSPSPEGSGYTF. The CDR3 coding sequence is TGTGCCAGCAGCCCTAGCCCTGAGGGTTCTGGCTACACCTTC. Full variable domain (remainder filled in from reference TRBV14 and TRBJ1-2): EAGVTQFPSHSVIEKGQTVTLRCDPISGHDNLYWYRRVMGKEIKFLLHFVKESKQDESGMPNNRFLAERTGGTYSTLKVQPAELEDSGVYFCASSPSPEGSGYTFGSGTRLTVV.

The chain carries TRBV4-1 and TRBJ1-4; D perhaps matches TRBD1 (5 bases). Trimming removed 0 bases from V and 8 bases from J, with 16 bases in between. The CDR3 has 16 amino acids. CDR1 is MGHRA, CDR2 YSYEKL, per germline. In DNA form, the CDR3 reads TGCGCCAGCAGCCAAGATATGGTTTTGACAGCCGAAAAACTGTTTTTT. Translation gives CASSQDMVLTAEKLFF.